This T cell receptor (beta chain) was documented in a study of blood T cell repertoires in COVID-19. Study-wide background: COVID-19 samples from acute and convalescent phases originated in the United States, Italy and Spain. In each case, the material was cDNA or gDNA derived from T cells, B-cell-depleted T cells, or PBMCs.

Method: immunoSEQ multiplex PCR; TCRdb's copy keeps in-frame clones and lacks some. The table lists some 150,000 clones, about nine tenths of them singletons. This clone was seen a single time. V was pared by 5 bases and J by 11 bases, with 10 bases between. The CDR3 length is 12 residues. Germline CDR1 is MDHEN and CDR2 is SYDVKM. This TCR was recovered from a human donor in a cohort sampled during active COVID-19. The source material was peripheral blood. J is TRBJ1-6 and V is TRBV28; D is ambiguous. The CDR3 is CASSTTSTPLHF. The CDR3 region has the DNA TGTGCCAGCAGTACCACTAGTACACCCCTCCACTTT.